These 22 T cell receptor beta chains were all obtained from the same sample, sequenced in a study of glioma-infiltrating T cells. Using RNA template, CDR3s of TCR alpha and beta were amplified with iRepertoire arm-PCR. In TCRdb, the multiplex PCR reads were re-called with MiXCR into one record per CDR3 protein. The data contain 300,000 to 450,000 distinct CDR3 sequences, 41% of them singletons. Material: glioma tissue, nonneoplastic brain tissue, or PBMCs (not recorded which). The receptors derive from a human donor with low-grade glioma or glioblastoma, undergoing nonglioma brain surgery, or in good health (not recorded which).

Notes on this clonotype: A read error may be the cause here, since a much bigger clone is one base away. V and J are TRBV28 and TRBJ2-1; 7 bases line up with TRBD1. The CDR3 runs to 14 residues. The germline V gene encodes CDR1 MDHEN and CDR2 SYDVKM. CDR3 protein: CASSPGGSYKEQFF. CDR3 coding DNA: TGTGCCAGCAGTCCAGGGGGTTCCTACAAAGAGCAGTTCTTC.

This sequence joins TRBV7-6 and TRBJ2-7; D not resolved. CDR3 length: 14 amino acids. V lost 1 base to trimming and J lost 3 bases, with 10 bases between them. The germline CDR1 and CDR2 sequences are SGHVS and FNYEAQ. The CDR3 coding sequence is TGTGCCAGCAGCTTAGGTGCAAAGGGCTACGAGCAGTACTTC. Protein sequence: CASSLGAKGYEQYF. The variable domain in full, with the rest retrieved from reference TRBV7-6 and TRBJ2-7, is GAGVSQSPRYKVTKRGQDVALRCDPISGHVSLYWYRQALGQGPEFLTYFNYEAQQDKSGLPNDRFSAERPEGSISTLTIQRTEQRDSAMYRCASSLGAKGYEQYFGPGTRLTVT.

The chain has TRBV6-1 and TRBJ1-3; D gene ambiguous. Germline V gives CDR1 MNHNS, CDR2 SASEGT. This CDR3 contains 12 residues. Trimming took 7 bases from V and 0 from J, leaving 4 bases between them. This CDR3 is CASISSGNTIYF. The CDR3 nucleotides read TGTGCCAGCATCAGCTCTGGAAACACCATATATTTT.

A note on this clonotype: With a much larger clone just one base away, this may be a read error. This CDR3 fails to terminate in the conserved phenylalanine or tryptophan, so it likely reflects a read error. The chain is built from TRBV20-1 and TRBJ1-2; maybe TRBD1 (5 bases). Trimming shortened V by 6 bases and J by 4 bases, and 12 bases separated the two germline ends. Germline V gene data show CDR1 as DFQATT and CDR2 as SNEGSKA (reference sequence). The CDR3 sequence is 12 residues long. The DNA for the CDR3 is TGCAGTGCACCCGACAGCGTCTATGGCTACACCCTC. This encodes CSAPDSVYGYTL.

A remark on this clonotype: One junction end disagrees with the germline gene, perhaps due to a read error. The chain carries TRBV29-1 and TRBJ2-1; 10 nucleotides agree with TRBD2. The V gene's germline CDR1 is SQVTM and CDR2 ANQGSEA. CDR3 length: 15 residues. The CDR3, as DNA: TGCAGCGTTGAAGCCCTAGCGGGAGCTTACAATGAGCAGTTCTTT. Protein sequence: CSVEALAGAYNEQFF.

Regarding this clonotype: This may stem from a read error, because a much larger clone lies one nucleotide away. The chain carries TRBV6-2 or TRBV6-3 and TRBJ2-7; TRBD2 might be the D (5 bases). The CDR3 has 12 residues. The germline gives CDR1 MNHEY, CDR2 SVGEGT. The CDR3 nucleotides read TGTGCCAGCAGTGCCCCCCCCTGGGAGCAGAACTTC. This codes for CASSAPPWEQNF.

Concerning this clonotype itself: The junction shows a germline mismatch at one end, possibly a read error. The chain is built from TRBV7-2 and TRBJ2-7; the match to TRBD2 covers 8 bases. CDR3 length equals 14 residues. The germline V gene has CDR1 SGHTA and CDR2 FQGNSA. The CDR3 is CARSFYGRGYEQYF. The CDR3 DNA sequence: TGTGCCAGAAGCTTTTACGGGAGGGGGTACGAGCAGTACTTC.

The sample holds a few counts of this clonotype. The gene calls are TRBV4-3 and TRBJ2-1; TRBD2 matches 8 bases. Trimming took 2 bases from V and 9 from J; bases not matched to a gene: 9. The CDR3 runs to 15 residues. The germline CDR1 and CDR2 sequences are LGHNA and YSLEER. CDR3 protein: CASSQRGGRMGEQFF. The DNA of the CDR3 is TGCGCCAGCAGCCAACGGGGCGGGAGGATGGGTGAGCAGTTCTTC.

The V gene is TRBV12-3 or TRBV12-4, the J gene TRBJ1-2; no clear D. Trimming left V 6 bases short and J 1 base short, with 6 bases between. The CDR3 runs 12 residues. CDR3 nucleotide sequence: TGTGCCAGCAGATACTTTAACTATGGCTACACCTTC. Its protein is CASRYFNYGYTF.

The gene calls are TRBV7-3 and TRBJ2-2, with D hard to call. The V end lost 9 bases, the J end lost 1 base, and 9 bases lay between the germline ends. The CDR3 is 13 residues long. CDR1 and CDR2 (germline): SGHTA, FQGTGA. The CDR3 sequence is CARSLGNTGELFF. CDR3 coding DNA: TGTGCCAGAAGTTTAGGGAACACCGGGGAGCTGTTTTTT.

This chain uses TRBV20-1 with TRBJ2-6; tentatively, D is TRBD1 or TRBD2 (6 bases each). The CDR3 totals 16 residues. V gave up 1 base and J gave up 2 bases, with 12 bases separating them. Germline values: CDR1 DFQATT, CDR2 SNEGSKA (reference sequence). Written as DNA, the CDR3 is TGCAGTGCTAGAGTCGGGGGCTTGACTGGGGCCAACGTCCTGACTTTC. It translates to CSARVGGLTGANVLTF.

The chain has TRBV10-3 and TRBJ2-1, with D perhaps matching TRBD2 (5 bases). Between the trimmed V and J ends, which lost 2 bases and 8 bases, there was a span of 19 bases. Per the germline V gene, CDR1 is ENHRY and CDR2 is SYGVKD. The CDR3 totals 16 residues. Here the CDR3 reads CAISEPVGEIRDEQFF. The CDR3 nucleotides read TGTGCCATCAGTGAGCCCGTCGGGGAGATTAGAGATGAGCAGTTCTTC.

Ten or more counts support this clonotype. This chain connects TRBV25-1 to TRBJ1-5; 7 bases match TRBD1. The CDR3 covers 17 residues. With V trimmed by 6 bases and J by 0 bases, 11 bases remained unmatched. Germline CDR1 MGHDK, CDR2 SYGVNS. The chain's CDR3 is CASSGTEDILSNQPQHF. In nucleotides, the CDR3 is TGTGCCAGCAGCGGGACAGAAGATATTCTTAGCAATCAGCCCCAGCATTTT.

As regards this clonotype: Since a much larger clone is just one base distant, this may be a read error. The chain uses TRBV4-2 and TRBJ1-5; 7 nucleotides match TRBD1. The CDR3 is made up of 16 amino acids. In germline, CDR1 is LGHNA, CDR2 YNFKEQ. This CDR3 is CASSQDEQGYNQTQHF. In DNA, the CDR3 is TGTGCCAGCAGCCAAGATGAACAGGGGTATAATCAGACCCAGCATTTT.

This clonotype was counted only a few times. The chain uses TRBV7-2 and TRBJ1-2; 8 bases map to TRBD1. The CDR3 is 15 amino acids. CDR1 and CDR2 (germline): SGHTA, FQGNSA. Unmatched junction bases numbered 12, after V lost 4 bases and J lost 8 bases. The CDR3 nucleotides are TGTGCCAGCAGCTCGCGAATACAGGGGGACCGGGGCTACACCTTC. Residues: CASSSRIQGDRGYTF.

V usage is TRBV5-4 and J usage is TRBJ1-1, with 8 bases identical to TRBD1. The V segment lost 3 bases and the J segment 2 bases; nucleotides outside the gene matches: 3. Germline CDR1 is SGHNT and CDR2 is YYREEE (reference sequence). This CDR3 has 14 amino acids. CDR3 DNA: TGTGCCAGCAGCTCGGGACAGGCCAACACTGAAGCTTTCTTT. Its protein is CASSSGQANTEAFF.

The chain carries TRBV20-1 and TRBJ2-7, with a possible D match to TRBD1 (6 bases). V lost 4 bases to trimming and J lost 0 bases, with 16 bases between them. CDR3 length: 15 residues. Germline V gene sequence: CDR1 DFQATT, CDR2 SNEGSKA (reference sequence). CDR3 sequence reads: CSAKQDSGDSYEQYF. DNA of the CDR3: TGCAGTGCTAAACAGGACAGTGGGGACTCCTACGAGCAGTACTTC.

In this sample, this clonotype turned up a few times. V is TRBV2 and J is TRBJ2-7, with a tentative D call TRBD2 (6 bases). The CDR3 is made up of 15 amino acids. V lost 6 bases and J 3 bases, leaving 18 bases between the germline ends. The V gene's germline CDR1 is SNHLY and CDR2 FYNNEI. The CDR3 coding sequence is TGTGCCAGCAGCGAGGGACTGTCCGGGGTCTACGAGCAGTACTTC. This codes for CASSEGLSGVYEQYF.

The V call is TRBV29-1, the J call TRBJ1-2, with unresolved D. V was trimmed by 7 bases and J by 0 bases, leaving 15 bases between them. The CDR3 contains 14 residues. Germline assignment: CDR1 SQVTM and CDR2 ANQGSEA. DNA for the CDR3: TGCAGCGCCTGCACAGTCGCTACTAACTATGGCTACACCTTC. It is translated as CSACTVATNYGYTF.

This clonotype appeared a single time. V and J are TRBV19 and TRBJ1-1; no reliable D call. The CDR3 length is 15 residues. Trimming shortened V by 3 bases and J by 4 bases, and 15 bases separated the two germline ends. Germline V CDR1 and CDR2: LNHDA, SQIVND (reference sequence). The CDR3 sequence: CASSIGFRGVTEAFF. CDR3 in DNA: TGTGCCAGTAGTATCGGGTTCCGTGGGGTCACTGAAGCTTTCTTT.

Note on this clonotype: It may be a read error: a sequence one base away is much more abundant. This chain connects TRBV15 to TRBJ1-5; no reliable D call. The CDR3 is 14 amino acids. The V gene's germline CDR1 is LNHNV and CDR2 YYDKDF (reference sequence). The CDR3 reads CATSRVGGIQPRHF. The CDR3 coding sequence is TGTGCCACCAGCAGAGTAGGAGGGATTCAGCCCCGGCATTTT.

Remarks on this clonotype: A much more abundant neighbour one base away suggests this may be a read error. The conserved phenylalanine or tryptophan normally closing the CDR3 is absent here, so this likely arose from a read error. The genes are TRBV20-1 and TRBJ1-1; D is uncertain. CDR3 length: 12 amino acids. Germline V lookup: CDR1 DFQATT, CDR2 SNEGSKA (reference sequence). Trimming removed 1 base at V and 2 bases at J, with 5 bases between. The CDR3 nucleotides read TGCAGTGCTAGAGGAGCAAACACTGAAGCTTTCCTT. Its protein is CSARGANTEAFL.